This T cell receptor beta chain was identified during a study of blood T cell repertoires in COVID-19. The assay was immunoSEQ multiplex PCR, and TCRdb's table has in-frame clones only and misses some. Of 130,000 or so clones in the sample, about 90% were seen once. This clone was seen just once. The sample comprised peripheral blood. The receptor was isolated from a man between 50 and 59 years old with active COVID-19.

The CDR3 spells CASSPGTGPFYEQYF. The DNA of the CDR3 is TGTGCCAGTAGTCCAGGGACAGGGCCCTTCTACGAGCAGTACTTC. This chain joins TRBV19 and TRBJ2-7, with 9 nucleotides matching TRBD1. The germline V gene encodes CDR1 LNHDA and CDR2 SQIVND (reference sequence). After removal of 5 bases from V and 3 bases from J, the junction contained 8 bases not matched to a gene. The CDR3 spans 15 residues.